This T cell receptor beta chain was identified during a study of vaccination and CD4 T cells after COVID-19. Study conclusions and caveats: Post-vaccination reactive clonotypes (median around 40) did not differ significantly from post-infection (under 22).

The assay that was used to sequence DNA from cultured CD4+ T cells was the Oncomine TCR Beta short-read assay. The template was genomic DNA from cultured CD4+ T cells. TCRdb re-called the PCR reads with MiXCR, one entry per CDR3 protein. There are more than 8,000 distinct CDR3 sequences in the sample; roughly 30% occur only once, and around 16% lies in the top ten. Treatment of the sample: roughly 10-day PBMC culture with coronavirus spike peptide pools or control peptides (ViraFEST assay). At both days 3 and 7, half the medium was replaced with fresh IL-2 medium. This clonotype is categorized as medium-sized. Its target is not known. Trimming removed 5 bases from V and 4 bases from J, with 9 bases in between. Germline V gene lookup returns CDR1 SGHVS and CDR2 FNYEAQ. The CDR3 has 13 amino acids.

This clonotype originated in a human donor who had recovered from COVID-19. The genes are TRBV7-6 and TRBJ1-5, with D uncertain. This material consisted of CD4+ T cells from blood, cultured in vitro, taken after SARS-CoV-2 vaccination. CDR3 loop: CASSPTPNQPQHF. The CDR3 region has the DNA TGTGCCAGCAGCCCAACCCCGAATCAGCCCCAGCATTTT.